The 15 T cell receptor beta chains presented below share a single source sample, sequenced in a study of shared clonotypes between healthy human individuals. The assay was immunoSEQ multiplex PCR, and TCRdb's table has in-frame clones only and misses some. This table has about 2,100,000 clones, about 92% appearing once. Positively selected for CCR7, the CD45RO-negative cells used as naive CD8 cells excluded terminally differentiated effector memory CD45RA+ cells. The source material was naive CD8+ T cells from PBMCs. Every receptor here comes from a man aged 18 to 35 in good health. Some clones in this sample may be carry-over from other donors' samples.

The J gene is TRBJ1-2, the V gene TRBV28; 8 bases fit TRBD1. The V gene's germline CDR1 is MDHEN and CDR2 SYDVKM. The CDR3 runs 14 residues. Germline trimming cut 6 bases from V and 8 bases from J; bases unmatched to any gene: 11. CDR3 sequence reads: CASRNRGTLWGYTF. The CDR3 DNA follows: TGTGCCAGCAGAAACAGGGGGACGTTGTGGGGCTACACCTTC.

The chain is built from TRBV7-9 and TRBJ2-2; D is unclear. V dropped 1 base and J dropped 5 bases, with 17 bases sitting between them. This CDR3 spans 17 amino acids. Germline V gives CDR1 SEHNR, CDR2 FQNEAQ (reference sequence). CDR3 sequence (DNA): TGTGCCAGCAGCTTAGGCCCGGAACAAATGGGAACCGGGGAGCTGTTTTTT. Protein sequence: CASSLGPEQMGTGELFF.

The chain employs TRBV28 and TRBJ2-2, with 9 positions matching TRBD1. V was clipped by 4 bases and J by 0 bases; unmatched bases: 9. CDR1 is MDHEN and CDR2 is SYDVKM in the germline V gene. The CDR3 covers 18 residues. The CDR3 coding sequence is TGTGCCAGCAGTTACCCCTTAGGACAGGGGCCGAACACCGGGGAGCTGTTTTTT. It specifies CASSYPLGQGPNTGELFF.

The J gene is TRBJ2-5, the V gene TRBV28; 10 bases map to TRBD1. V lost 10 bases, J lost 5 bases, and 10 bases stayed unmatched. Looked up from germline, CDR1 is MDHEN and CDR2 is SYDVKM. This CDR3 spans 14 amino acids. CDR3 DNA sequence: TGTGCCACCCTCCTGACAGGGGGCAGGGAGACCCAGTACTTC. It yields the protein CATLLTGGRETQYF.

The CDR3 sequence is CASSSNGAYEQYF. Here the CDR3 DNA reads TGTGCCAGCAGCTCTAATGGGGCCTACGAGCAGTACTTC. The rearrangement links TRBV5-6 to TRBJ2-7; D unclear. V was shortened by 3 bases and J by 2 bases, with 9 bases between the two germline ends. Germline values: CDR1 SGHDT, CDR2 YYEEEE. This CDR3 contains 13 residues.

The chain has TRBV9 and TRBJ2-2, with a weak D call TRBD2 (6 bases). V was cut by 3 bases and J by 12 bases, with 15 bases left in between. Per the germline V gene, CDR1 is SGDLS and CDR2 is YYNGEE. The CDR3 is 13 amino acids. The CDR3 DNA follows: TGTGCCAGCAGCGACGGGACTGAAATTAAGCTGTTTTTT. Translation gives CASSDGTEIKLFF.

The chain is built from TRBV4-2 and TRBJ2-1; 11 nucleotides match TRBD2. CDR1 and CDR2 from the germline V gene are LGHNA and YNFKEQ. The length of the CDR3 is 18 residues. Trimming removed 0 bases from V and 8 bases from J; junction bases left unmatched: 12. CDR3 region: CASSQDFKASGRLYEQFF. CDR3 bases: TGTGCCAGCAGCCAAGACTTTAAAGCTAGCGGGAGGCTCTATGAGCAGTTCTTC.

The chain is built from TRBV11-2 and TRBJ2-1; TRBD1 agrees at 7 bases. Germline loops: CDR1 SGHAT, CDR2 FQNNGV. V gave up 3 bases and J gave up 5 bases; unmatched junction bases: 13. The CDR3 is 17 amino acids. The DNA of the CDR3 is TGTGCCAGCAGCTTCTTGAACCGGGACAGAGTAAACAATGAGCAGTTCTTC. It is translated as CASSFLNRDRVNNEQFF. The full variable domain, completed using reference TRBV11-2 and TRBJ2-1, is EAGVAQSPRYKIIEKRQSVAFWCNPISGHATLYWYQQILGQGPKLLIQFQNNGVVDDSQLPKDRFSAERLKGVDSTLKIQPAKLEDSAVYLCASSFLNRDRVNNEQFFGPGTRLTVL.

The chain has TRBV7-6 and TRBJ2-6; D may be TRBD2 (5 bases). The V gene's germline CDR1 is SGHVS and CDR2 FNYEAQ. The CDR3 is 18 amino acids. V lost 5 bases to trimming and J lost 0 bases, with 17 bases between them. The CDR3 here is CASSPGSRTSSGANVLTF. CDR3 nucleotide sequence: TGTGCCAGCAGCCCTGGGAGCCGTACGAGCTCTGGGGCCAACGTCCTGACTTTC.

The table lists this clone with a count of one. V gene TRBV5-1 combines with J gene TRBJ2-1; D is perhaps TRBD2 (5 bases). CDR3 size: 13 residues. Germline CDR1 and CDR2: SGHRS and YFSETQ. Trimming stripped 7 bases from V and 3 bases from J, with 11 bases between. As DNA, the CDR3 is TGCGCCAGCCGGCCGGGGAACTACAATGAGCAGTTCTTC. Its translation: CASRPGNYNEQFF.

Worth noting for this clone: The same CDR3 is also encoded by other DNA sequences in this sample. The V gene is TRBV5-6, the J gene TRBJ2-7; D call uncertain. There are 13 residues in the CDR3. Trimming cost V 2 bases and J 0 bases, with 6 bases left between them. The V gene's germline CDR1 is SGHDT and CDR2 YYEEEE. In DNA, the CDR3 is TGTGCCAGCAGCTTCGACTCCTCCTACGAGCAGTACTTC. This gives the protein CASSFDSSYEQYF.

The chain recombines TRBV27 with TRBJ2-3, with D perhaps TRBD1 (6 bases). The V end was cut by 5 bases, the J end by 5 bases, with 14 bases between. The V gene's germline CDR1 is MNHEY and CDR2 SMNVEV (reference sequence). This CDR3 contains 14 residues. The CDR3 coding sequence is TGTGCCAGCAGTCATCGACAGGTTGGAGATACGCAGTATTTT. It codes for CASSHRQVGDTQYF.

The V call is TRBV6-5, the J call TRBJ2-2; D possibly corresponds to TRBD2 (6 bases). CDR1 is MNHEY and CDR2 is SVGAGI in the germline V gene. The CDR3 consists of 16 residues. The ends were cut back, 2 bases at V and 3 bases at J, with 13 bases in the middle. CDR3 loop: CASSYGRELDTGELFF. The CDR3 nucleotides read TGTGCCAGCAGTTACGGTCGGGAGTTGGACACCGGGGAGCTGTTTTTT.

CDR3 in DNA: TGTGCCAGTCAACAGGGCACAGATACGCAGTATTTT. Amino acid sequence: CASQQGTDTQYF. The chain combines TRBV27 with TRBJ2-3; D is perhaps TRBD1 (5 bases). Looked up from germline, CDR1 is MNHEY and CDR2 is SMNVEV (reference sequence). V was pared by 9 bases and J by 1 base, with 8 bases between. The CDR3 runs to 12 residues.

This clone was observed a handful of times. Other DNA variants within this sample encode the same CDR3. The chain employs TRBV5-6 and TRBJ2-1, with unresolved D. Germline V gene data show CDR1 as SGHDT and CDR2 as YYEEEE. The CDR3 runs 11 residues. Between the trimmed V and J ends, which lost 2 bases and 6 bases, there was a span of 3 bases. CDR3 sequence (DNA): TGTGCCAGCAGCTTCTTCAATGAGCAGTTCTTC. This gives the protein CASSFFNEQFF.